A selection of T cell receptor beta chains follows, all from one sample in a study of CD8+ T cells in alopecia areata. The table came from immunoSEQ multiplex PCR; TCRdb's copy has only in-frame clones and leaves some out. The sample lists 69,000 or so clones; roughly 61% were seen once. The starting material was CD8+ T cells sorted from blood, obtained at week 0. These receptors were collected from a human donor with alopecia areata. Each CDR3 is given with its conserved first and last residue. The D gene is left open where the match is weak. Where a row states a size, it is once, few, many or the class of an expanded clone; other rows omit it.

TRBJ2-5 | - | TRBV29-1 | - | TGCAGCGTTGAAGATAGGTCCCCAGGGCGGGCAGAGACCCAGTACTTC | CSVEDRSPGRAETQYF
TRBJ2-7 | - | TRBV9 | - | TGTGCCAGCAGCGCCAGCAGGGACTACGAGCAGTACTTC | CASSASRDYEQYF
TRBJ2-1 | - | TRBV2 | - | TGTGCCAGCAGTGAGACTAGTATCGGAAAGAACTACAATGAGCAGTTCTTC | CASSETSIGKNYNEQFF
TRBJ2-3 | - | TRBV2 | - | TGTGCCAGCATCTCTCTGGGCTCTAGCACAGATACGCAGTATTTT | CASISLGSSTDTQYF
TRBJ1-2 | - | TRBV15 | - | TGTGCCACCAGCGAAGGAAGGGGGAATGGCTACACCTTC | CATSEGRGNGYTF
TRBJ2-1 | few | TRBV7-9 | TRBD2 | TGCGCCAGCAGCCAAGATTTAGCGGGGGGTTACAATGAGCAGTTCTTC | CASSQDLAGGYNEQFF
TRBJ2-7 | - | TRBV9 | TRBD2 | TGTGCCAGCAGCGCGCGGGACTATTCCTACGAGCAGTACTTC | CASSARDYSYEQYF
TRBJ2-2 | - | TRBV4-1 | - | TGCGCCAGCAGCCGCCCTGCGGGGAACACCGGGGAGCTGTTTTTT | CASSRPAGNTGELFF
TRBJ2-1 | - | TRBV9 | TRBD1 | TGTGCCAGCAGCGTACCCGGACAGGGAGGATACAATGAGCAGTTCTTC | CASSVPGQGGYNEQFF
TRBJ1-6 | - | TRBV7-9 | TRBD1 | TGTGCCAGCAGTTCCGGGACAGGGGGTAATTCACCCCTCCACTTT | CASSSGTGGNSPLHF
TRBJ1-1 | few | TRBV2 | - | TGTGCCAGCAGTGACAGGGCAGGAGTTATGAACACTGAAGCTTTCTTT | CASSDRAGVMNTEAFF
TRBJ1-1 | few | TRBV12-5 | - | TGTGCTAGTGGTTTCGGTGGCGCTAACCCGAACACTGAAGCTTTCTTT | CASGFGGANPNTEAFF
TRBJ2-5 | few | TRBV7-9 | - | TGTGCCAGCAGCTTAGAGGACCCGTACCAAGAGACCCAGTACTTC | CASSLEDPYQETQYF
TRBJ1-1 | few | TRBV25-1 | - | TGTGCCAGCAGTGAATTTGGGAACACTGAAGCTTTCTTT | CASSEFGNTEAFF
TRBJ2-3 | few | TRBV11-3 | TRBD1 | TGTGCCAGCAGCTCCCGGACAGGCGAGGGGGCAGATACGCAGTATTTT | CASSSRTGEGADTQYF
TRBJ2-3 | once | TRBV9 | - | TGTGCCAGCAGCGTTAGGGGGCGGGATAGCCCCCCAGATACGCAGTATTTT | CASSVRGRDSPPDTQYF
TRBJ1-1 | few | TRBV30 | - | TGTGCCTGGAGTGCCCCACACCCTGAAGCTTTCTTT | CAWSAPHPEAFF
TRBJ2-1 | - | TRBV7-3 | TRBD1 | TGTGCCAGCAGCTTCGGGACAGGGGCCTACAATGAGCAGTTCTTC | CASSFGTGAYNEQFF
TRBJ1-2 | - | TRBV10-3 | - | TGTGCCATCGGGGGGGACGGCCCCTATGGCTACACCTTC | CAIGGDGPYGYTF
TRBJ1-5 | - | TRBV21-1 | - | TGTGCCAGCAGCAAAGGGGTGAAGGGGAGGTTATTTGGCAATCAGCCCCAGCATTTT | CASSKGVKGRLFGNQPQHF
TRBJ2-1 | - | TRBV30 | TRBD2 | TGTGCCTCGACCCACCCCGGCGGGAGGTACAATGAGCAGTTCTTC | CASTHPGGRYNEQFF
TRBJ2-7 | - | TRBV11-1 | - | TGTGCCAGCAGCTTAGGATCGGCCTACGAGCAGTACTTC | CASSLGSAYEQYF
TRBJ1-2 | few | TRBV27 | - | TGTGCCAGCAGCCCCACCCAGGCCCCGGGGTATGGCTACACCTTC | CASSPTQAPGYGYTF
TRBJ2-1 | few | TRBV9 | - | TGTGCCAGCAACCTGGACGGCCACAATGAGCAGTTCTTC | CASNLDGHNEQFF
TRBJ1-1 | - | TRBV7-2 | - | TGTGCCAGCAGCTGGACAGAGATGAACACTGAAGCTTTCTTT | CASSWTEMNTEAFF
TRBJ2-3 | - | TRBV19 | TRBD2 | TGTGCCAGTAGTATAGTTGCGGGAGAGCAGTATTTT | CASSIVAGEQYF
TRBJ1-1 | - | TRBV28 | - | TGTGCCAGCAGTCTCCTTGGGGGGAGCACTGAAGCTTTCTTT | CASSLLGGSTEAFF
TRBJ2-7 | - | TRBV7-2 | TRBD2 | TGTGCCAGCAGCTCATGGACTAGCGGGGGGGCCAGGTACTTC | CASSSWTSGGARYF
TRBJ1-5 | - | TRBV7-9 | - | TGTGCCAGCAGCTTAGCCAGCAATCAGCCCCAGCATTTT | CASSLASNQPQHF
TRBJ2-1 | few | TRBV4-1 | TRBD2 | TGCGCCAGCAGCCAAGAATGGACTAGCGGGGTTGTCAGCTCCTACAATGAGCAGTTCTTC | CASSQEWTSGVVSSYNEQFF
TRBJ2-2 | - | TRBV11-2 | TRBD1 | TGCGCCAGCAGCCAGGATGGGACAGCAGGGTCCGGGGAGCTGTTTTTT | CASSQDGTAGSGELFF
TRBJ2-3 | few | TRBV29-1 | - | TGCAGCGTCCCGGTGGGGGCTGGAGGAGATACGCAGTATTTT | CSVPVGAGGDTQYF
TRBJ1-2 | - | TRBV4-3 | - | TGCGCCAGCAGCCAAGGTGGGATCGGGTATGGCTACACCTTC | CASSQGGIGYGYTF
TRBJ2-5 | - | TRBV27 | TRBD2 | TGTGCCAGCAGTTTATGGACTAGCGGGAGTTCCCAAGAGACCCAGTACTTC | CASSLWTSGSSQETQYF
TRBJ2-1 | - | TRBV27 | TRBD2 | TGTGCCAGCAGTTTTGAGACTAGCGGGCGGAGTGAGCAGTTCTTC | CASSFETSGRSEQFF
TRBJ2-7 | few | TRBV27 | TRBD2 | TGTGCCAGCAGTTCCCCCAGCGGGGGACCTTACGAGCAGTACTTC | CASSSPSGGPYEQYF
TRBJ2-7 | - | TRBV25-1 | TRBD1 | TGTGCCAGCAGTGCGGACAGGGGGCAGTACTTC | CASSADRGQYF
TRBJ2-3 | - | TRBV9 | - | TGTGCCAGCAGCCCGGGGGCAGATACGCAGTATTTT | CASSPGADTQYF
TRBJ1-5 | once | TRBV2 | - | TGTGCCAGCAGCGACCTGACGGGTAGCAATCAGCCCCAGCATTTT | CASSDLTGSNQPQHF
TRBJ2-5 | - | TRBV29-1 | TRBD2 | TGCAGCGTTGAAGGGGGACTAGCGGGGGATGAGACCCAGTACTTC | CSVEGGLAGDETQYF
TRBJ1-1 | - | TRBV19 | TRBD1 | TGTGCCAGTAGTTTGAACCCACAGGGGAAGACTGAAGCTTTCTTT | CASSLNPQGKTEAFF
TRBJ1-2 | - | TRBV30 | - | TGTGCCTGGAGTGTACTGAACAGCTATGGCTACACCTTC | CAWSVLNSYGYTF
TRBJ2-7 | - | TRBV5-6 | - | TGTGCCAGCAGCTTGGTGGAGAGCCACTACGAGCAGTACTTC | CASSLVESHYEQYF
TRBJ1-5 | few | TRBV27 | - | TGTGCCAGCAGTTCGGGAGGATATAGCAATCAGCCCCAGCATTTT | CASSSGGYSNQPQHF
TRBJ2-3 | - | TRBV4-3 | - | TGCGCCAGCAGCCAAGAGCCGACAGGCACAGATACGCAGTATTTT | CASSQEPTGTDTQYF
TRBJ1-4 | - | TRBV27 | TRBD1 | TGTGCCAGCAGTTCCGGGACAGGGGGTTCAACTAATGAAAAACTGTTTTTT | CASSSGTGGSTNEKLFF